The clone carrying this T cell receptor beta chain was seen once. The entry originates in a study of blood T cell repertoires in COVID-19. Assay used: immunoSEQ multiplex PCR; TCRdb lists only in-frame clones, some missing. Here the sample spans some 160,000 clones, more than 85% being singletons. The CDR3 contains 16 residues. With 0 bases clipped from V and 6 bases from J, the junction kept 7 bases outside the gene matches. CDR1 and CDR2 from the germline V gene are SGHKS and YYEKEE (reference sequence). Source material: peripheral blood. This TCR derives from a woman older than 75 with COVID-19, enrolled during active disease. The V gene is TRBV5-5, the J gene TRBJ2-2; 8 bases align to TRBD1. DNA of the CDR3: TGTGCCAGCAGCTTGGCTCCCCAACAGGGGGCCGGGGAGCTGTTTTTT. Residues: CASSLAPQQGAGELFF.